The entry that follows covers one T cell receptor (beta chain) sequence. What it binds is not known. Without the conserved terminal phenylalanine or tryptophan, this CDR3 likely stems from a read error. Full-length variable regions came from constant-region reverse primers plus semi-nested Nested Universal Primer A PCR. TCRdb reanalysed the 5' RACE reads using MiXCR and keeps one entry per CDR3 protein. Here the sample spans roughly 30,000 distinct CDR3 sequences, around 27% being singletons. Tregs were sorted as CD4+CD25+CD127-/low cells. V was pared by 4 bases and J by 7 bases, with 10 bases between. The CDR3 runs to 12 residues. CDR1 is SGHAT and CDR2 is FQNNGV in the germline V gene. The study's findings and limits: The larger-cohort validation was restricted to a single TCR beta V-J rearrangement rather than whole repertoires. Tumor memory CD4+ T cell TCR gene usage was found to cluster with blood and lymph node memory CD4+ cells and with lymph node naive CD4+ cells. Greatest tumor Treg TCR overlap was with tumor naive CD4+ cells.

The TCR sequence derives from a female donor with breast cancer. V is TRBV11-2 and J is TRBJ1-1; D not resolved. Sequencing input: tumor-infiltrating Tregs sorted from the breast tumor. The CDR3, as DNA: TGTGCCAGCAGCTGGGGTGGGGATGAAGCTTTCCTT. As protein: CASSWGGDEAFL.